This record looks at one T cell receptor beta chain sequence and its context. Its matching antigen is unknown. At one boundary the junction diverges from the germline segment, which might be a read error. Combining a sample-barcoded 5' primer with a J-beta primer mix, a second PCR ran for roughly 7 to 11 cycles. TCRdb recomputed calls from the 5' RACE reads with MiXCR, one row per CDR3 protein. The table lists 1.5 million to 1.8 million distinct CDR3 sequences, roughly 43% of them singletons. The data were taken from a study of blood T cells in healthy people across ages. Study-level points and caveats: Any changes in expanded clonotypes were possibly confounded, as donor CMV status remained unknown. Calculation of diversity from one million T cells yielded estimates considered to be underestimates.

The CDR3 consists of 13 residues. CDR1 is SEHNR, CDR2 FQNEAQ, per germline (reference sequence). This clonotype was sampled from a young woman in good health. The sample consisted of blood. V is TRBV7-9 and J is TRBJ2-7, with D unresolved. The CDR3 nucleotides are TGTTCCAGCAGCTTAGTACTCAGCTACGAGCAGTACTTC. Translation gives CSSSLVLSYEQYF.